This TCR beta chain stems from a study of identical twins' blood T cells. Study-level findings and limits: Twins shared about as many clonotypes as their cloneset sizes predicted. Each donor's most abundant TCRbeta clonotypes shared more CDR3 sequences with her twin than unrelated donors.

In germline, CDR1 is SNHLY, CDR2 FYNNEI. The V segment lost 7 bases and the J segment 4 bases; nucleotides outside the gene matches: 7. CDR3 length equals 14 residues. TCRdb passed the 5' RACE reads through MiXCR, listing each CDR3 protein once. The table lists 300,000 to 400,000 distinct CDR3 sequences, under 30% of them singletons. Turning to this clonotype: The antigen is undetermined.

This receptor was identified in a woman aged 18-49 years in good health. This chain links TRBV2 with TRBJ2-3; 8 nucleotides line up with TRBD2. Sequencing input: PBMCs. The chain's CDR3 is CASTPAGVPDTQYF. The CDR3 DNA reads TGTGCCAGCACCCCAGCGGGAGTACCAGATACGCAGTATTTT. The full variable domain, with the rest looked up from reference TRBV2 and TRBJ2-3, is EPEVTQTPSHQVTQMGQEVILRCVPISNHLYFYWYRQILGQKVEFLVSFYNNEISEKSEIFDDQFSVERPDGSNFTLKIRSTKLEDSAMYFCASTPAGVPDTQYFGPGTRLTVL.